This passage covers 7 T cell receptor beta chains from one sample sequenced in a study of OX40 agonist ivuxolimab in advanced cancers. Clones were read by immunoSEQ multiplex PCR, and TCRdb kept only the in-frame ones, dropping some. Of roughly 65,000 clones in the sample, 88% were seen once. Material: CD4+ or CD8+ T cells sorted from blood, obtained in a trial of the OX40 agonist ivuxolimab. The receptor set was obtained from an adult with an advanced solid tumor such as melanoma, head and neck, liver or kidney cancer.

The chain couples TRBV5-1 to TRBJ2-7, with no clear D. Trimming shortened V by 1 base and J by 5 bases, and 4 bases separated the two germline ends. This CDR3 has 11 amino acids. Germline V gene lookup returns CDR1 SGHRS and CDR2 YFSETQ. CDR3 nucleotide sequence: TGCGCCAGCAGCTTGAACGACGAGCAGTACTTC. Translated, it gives CASSLNDEQYF.

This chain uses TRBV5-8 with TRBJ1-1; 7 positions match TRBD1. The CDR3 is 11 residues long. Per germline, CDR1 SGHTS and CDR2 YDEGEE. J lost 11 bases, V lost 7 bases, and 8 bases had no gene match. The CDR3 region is CASHHRGIAFF. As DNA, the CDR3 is TGTGCCAGCCACCACAGGGGTATCGCTTTCTTT.

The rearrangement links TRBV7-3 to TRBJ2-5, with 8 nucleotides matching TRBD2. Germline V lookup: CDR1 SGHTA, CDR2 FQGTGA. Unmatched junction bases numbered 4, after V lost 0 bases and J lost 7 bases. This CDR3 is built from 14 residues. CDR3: CASSLTAGGGTQYF. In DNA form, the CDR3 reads TGTGCCAGCAGCTTAACCGCGGGGGGCGGGACCCAGTACTTC. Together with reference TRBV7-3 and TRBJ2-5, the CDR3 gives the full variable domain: GAGVSQTPSNKVTEKGKYVELRCDPISGHTALYWYRQSLGQGPEFLIYFQGTGAADDSGLPNDRFFAVRPEGSVSTLKIQRTERGDSAVYLCASSLTAGGGTQYFGPGTRLLVL.

The CDR3 spells CAWNRGSGGPGETQYF. CDR3 in DNA: TGTGCCTGGAATCGGGGTAGCGGGGGCCCTGGGGAGACCCAGTACTTC. This chain joins TRBV30 and TRBJ2-5; 9 nucleotides match TRBD2. The ends lost 4 bases at V and 5 bases at J; junction bases unmatched: 14. Germline V gene sequence: CDR1 GTSNPN, CDR2 SVGIG (reference sequence). The CDR3 covers 16 residues.

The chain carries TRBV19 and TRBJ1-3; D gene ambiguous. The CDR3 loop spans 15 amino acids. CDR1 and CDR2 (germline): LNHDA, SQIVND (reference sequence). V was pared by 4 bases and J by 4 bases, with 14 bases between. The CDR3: CASSTRGADGNTIYF. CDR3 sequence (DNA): TGTGCCAGTAGTACCCGTGGAGCAGACGGAAACACCATATATTTT.

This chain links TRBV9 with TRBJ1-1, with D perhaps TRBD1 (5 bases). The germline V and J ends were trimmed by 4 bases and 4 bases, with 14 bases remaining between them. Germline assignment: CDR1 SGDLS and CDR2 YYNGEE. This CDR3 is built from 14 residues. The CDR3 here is CASSLSGRGTEAFF. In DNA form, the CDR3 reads TGTGCCAGCAGCCTTAGCGGGAGGGGCACTGAAGCTTTCTTT.

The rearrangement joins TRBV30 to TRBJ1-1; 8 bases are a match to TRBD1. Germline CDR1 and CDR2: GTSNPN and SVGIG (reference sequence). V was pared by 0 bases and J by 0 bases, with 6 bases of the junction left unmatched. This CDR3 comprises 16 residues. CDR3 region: CAWSVWGTGMNTEAFF. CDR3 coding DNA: TGTGCCTGGAGTGTTTGGGGGACAGGAATGAACACTGAAGCTTTCTTT.